A selection of T cell receptor beta chains follows, all from one sample in a study of blood T cells in healthy people across ages. TCRdb used MiXCR to reprocess the 5' RACE reads, holding one entry per CDR3 protein. The table shows approximately 900,000 distinct CDR3 sequences, with approximately 32% occurring only once. Another study also made use of these data, one on T cells of mothers and their children.

Source material: blood. The receptors here all came from a woman aged 40 to 50 in good health. Each CDR3 is given with its conserved first and last residue. D genes are given only for firm matches. Clone size, where shown, is once, few, many, or a class for clones that have expanded.

.,TRBJ1-4,TRBD1,TRBV30,TGTGCCTGGAGCCGGGACAGAGGAGAAAAACTGTTTTTT,CAWSRDRGEKLFF
many,TRBJ1-4,.,TRBV7-9,TGTGCCAGCAGCCGCGGAGTGGAGGGTGAAAAACTGTTTTTT,CASSRGVEGEKLFF
many,TRBJ2-3,.,TRBV6-2/TRBV6-3,TGTGCCAGCACCTACGATTTGGGACTCCCAGATACGCAGTATTTT,CASTYDLGLPDTQYF
.,TRBJ2-7,.,TRBV25-1,TGTGCCAGCACCTGGCTCCACAGCTACGAGCAGTACTTC,CASTWLHSYEQYF
few,TRBJ2-7,.,TRBV9,TGTGCCAGCAGCGCGCAGGGGCAGACCTACGAGCAGTACTTC,CASSAQGQTYEQYF
.,TRBJ2-6,TRBD1,TRBV11-2,TGTGCCGGCAGCTCCCCGACAGGGTCCTCTGGGGCCAACGTCCTGACTTTC,CAGSSPTGSSGANVLTF
many,TRBJ1-5,.,TRBV28,TGTGCCAGCAGCAGTCGTGGGGGCTATAGCAATCAGCCCCAGCATTTT,CASSSRGGYSNQPQHF
few,TRBJ1-6,.,TRBV20-1,TGCAGTGCTAGTTCAGGATTTTCGAATTCACCCCTCCACTTT,CSASSGFSNSPLHF
few,TRBJ2-3,TRBD2,TRBV9,TGTGCCAGCAGCGTCACAGCGGGGGGGAGCACAGATACGCAGTATTTT,CASSVTAGGSTDTQYF
.,TRBJ2-7,TRBD1,TRBV6-2/TRBV6-3,TGTGCCAGCTCTCGGGGACAGGCGCTCTACGAGCAGTACTTC,CASSRGQALYEQYF
.,TRBJ2-7,.,TRBV15,TGTGCCACCAGCAGAGGACAGGAGCGCTACGAGCAGTACTTC,CATSRGQERYEQYF
few,TRBJ1-6,.,TRBV6-6,TGTGCCAGCAGTTATACAGACTCCTATAATTCACCCCTCCACTTT,CASSYTDSYNSPLHF
.,TRBJ2-1,.,TRBV7-9,TGTGCCAGCAGCCCCCGGCTGGACAGGATGGGAGGCAATGAGCAGTTCTTC,CASSPRLDRMGGNEQFF
.,TRBJ2-7,.,TRBV20-1,TGCAGTGCTAGAGAAAGGACAGCAACCTACGAGCAGTACTTC,CSARERTATYEQYF
.,TRBJ2-1,TRBD2,TRBV7-3,TGTGCCAGCAGCTTAACGAAGATAGCGGGTGAGCAGTTCTTC,CASSLTKIAGEQFF
few,TRBJ1-6,.,TRBV20-1,TGCAGTGCTAGACATCCATCTGACAGACTCTTCTATAATTCACCCCTCCACTTT,CSARHPSDRLFYNSPLHF
few,TRBJ1-5,.,TRBV18,TGTGCCAGCTCACCGTTCAGGGGAAATCAGCCCCAGAATTTT,CASSPFRGNQPQNF
many,TRBJ2-3,.,TRBV6-6,TGTGCCAGCACTGGAAGGGACACGAGCACAGATACGCAGTATTTT,CASTGRDTSTDTQYF
.,TRBJ2-1,.,TRBV12-3/TRBV12-4,TGTGCCAGCAGTCGAACAGGGCTCCAAGCTTACAATGAGCAGTTCTTC,CASSRTGLQAYNEQFF
many,TRBJ2-7,.,TRBV28,TGTGCCAGCCGACGCCCCGGGACCTACGAGCAGTACTTC,CASRRPGTYEQYF
few,TRBJ1-4,TRBD1,TRBV20-1,TGCAGTGCTAGAACAGGGGGGACCGCAACTAATGAAAAACTGTTTTTT,CSARTGGTATNEKLFF
.,TRBJ2-1,.,TRBV9,TGTGCCAGCAGCGTAGAGGGTGAGGGCTACAATGAGCAGTTCTTC,CASSVEGEGYNEQFF
.,TRBJ1-2,.,TRBV20-1,TGCAGTGCTAGGGTTCACTTGGGGGCGATTTCTAACTATGGCTACACCTTC,CSARVHLGAISNYGYTF
few,TRBJ1-1,TRBD1,TRBV29-1,TGCAGCGCTGAACCAGGGGGCTACACTGAAGCTTTCTTT,CSAEPGGYTEAFF